The rows below give T cell receptor beta chains drawn from one sample of a study of cytomegalovirus exposure and HLA in healthy donors. The assay was immunoSEQ multiplex PCR, and TCRdb's table has in-frame clones only and misses some. Of roughly 190,000 clones in the sample, roughly four fifths are singletons; the top ten hold around 2.2%. Material: PBMCs. These receptors originate from a woman aged 30 to 39 in good health and CMV-seropositive. Both conserved end residues are part of each CDR3. The order of the fields is CDR3 DNA, CDR3 protein, V gene, J gene, CDR3 length, D gene, clone size. D genes are given only for firm matches. Rows give clone size only sometimes, using once, few, many, or a class for an expanded clone.

CDR3 DNA: TGTGCCAGCGGGACTAGCGGCCAAGAGACCCAGTACTTC; CDR3 protein: CASGTSGQETQYF; V gene: TRBV7-9; J gene: TRBJ2-5; CDR3 length: 13; D gene: TRBD2; clone size: -
CDR3 DNA: TGTGCCAGCAACCAGGGCCATGGCTACACCTTC; CDR3 protein: CASNQGHGYTF; V gene: TRBV6-1; J gene: TRBJ1-2; CDR3 length: 11; D gene: -; clone size: -
CDR3 DNA: TGTGCCAGCAGCTTTGGGTTTGGTAGCGGGGGGGAAGAAGAGACCCAGTACTTC; CDR3 protein: CASSFGFGSGGEEETQYF; V gene: TRBV5-6; J gene: TRBJ2-5; CDR3 length: 18; D gene: TRBD2; clone size: -
CDR3 DNA: TGTGCCAGCAGTGTAGCGGACACCAGGACGACCCATACGCAGTATTTT; CDR3 protein: CASSVADTRTTHTQYF; V gene: TRBV6-1; J gene: TRBJ2-3; CDR3 length: 16; D gene: -; clone size: once
CDR3 DNA: TGTGCCAGCAGCCGGACTAGCTGGGCAGATACGCAGTATTTT; CDR3 protein: CASSRTSWADTQYF; V gene: TRBV11-2; J gene: TRBJ2-3; CDR3 length: 14; D gene: TRBD2; clone size: -
CDR3 DNA: TGTGCCAGCTCAACCAACGAGTGGACCGGGGAGCTGTTTTTT; CDR3 protein: CASSTNEWTGELFF; V gene: TRBV18; J gene: TRBJ2-2; CDR3 length: 14; D gene: -; clone size: -
CDR3 DNA: TGTGCCATCAGTGAGGTACACATCAACACCGGGGAGCTGTTTTTT; CDR3 protein: CAISEVHINTGELFF; V gene: TRBV10-3; J gene: TRBJ2-2; CDR3 length: 15; D gene: -; clone size: -
CDR3 DNA: TGCGCCAGCAGCTTGGAGGGACAGCCCACCCATGAAAAACTGTTTTTT; CDR3 protein: CASSLEGQPTHEKLFF; V gene: TRBV5-1; J gene: TRBJ1-4; CDR3 length: 16; D gene: TRBD1; clone size: -
CDR3 DNA: TGTGCCAGCAGCGTTTTTAGCACAGATACGCAGTATTTT; CDR3 protein: CASSVFSTDTQYF; V gene: TRBV6-4; J gene: TRBJ2-3; CDR3 length: 13; D gene: -; clone size: -
CDR3 DNA: TGTGCCAGCAGGACTGTGACAGATACGCAGTATTTT; CDR3 protein: CASRTVTDTQYF; V gene: TRBV7-2; J gene: TRBJ2-3; CDR3 length: 12; D gene: -; clone size: -
CDR3 DNA: TGTGCCAGCAGTCACCCTGGGGCGGACGAGACCCAGTACTTC; CDR3 protein: CASSHPGADETQYF; V gene: TRBV6-6; J gene: TRBJ2-5; CDR3 length: 14; D gene: -; clone size: -
CDR3 DNA: TGTGCCATCAGTGAAAGAGCCTACGAGCAGTACTTC; CDR3 protein: CAISERAYEQYF; V gene: TRBV10-3; J gene: TRBJ2-7; CDR3 length: 12; D gene: -; clone size: once
CDR3 DNA: TGTGCCAGCAGTACAGACAGGGGAGGTGGTGGTGAAAAACTGTTTTTT; CDR3 protein: CASSTDRGGGGEKLFF; V gene: TRBV6-6; J gene: TRBJ1-4; CDR3 length: 16; D gene: TRBD1; clone size: -
CDR3 DNA: TGTGCCAGCAGCAGTCCTGAGGCAACTAATGAAAAACTGTTTTTT; CDR3 protein: CASSSPEATNEKLFF; V gene: TRBV7-9; J gene: TRBJ1-4; CDR3 length: 15; D gene: -; clone size: -
CDR3 DNA: TGTGCCAGCAGCACATTTCGGGGCGGGGGAAGGAACACTGAAGCTTTCTTT; CDR3 protein: CASSTFRGGGRNTEAFF; V gene: TRBV7-9; J gene: TRBJ1-1; CDR3 length: 17; D gene: -; clone size: -
CDR3 DNA: TGTGCCAGCAGGGACGGGAAAGTGACCCAGTACTTC; CDR3 protein: CASRDGKVTQYF; V gene: TRBV2; J gene: TRBJ2-5; CDR3 length: 12; D gene: -; clone size: few
CDR3 DNA: TGCGCCAGCAGCTTACCCGTCAGCGGGATCTCTTACAATGAGCAGTTCTTC; CDR3 protein: CASSLPVSGISYNEQFF; V gene: TRBV5-1; J gene: TRBJ2-1; CDR3 length: 17; D gene: TRBD2; clone size: -
CDR3 DNA: TGTGCCAGCAGCCGACAGGGGGCCGGCTCTGGAAACACCATATATTTT; CDR3 protein: CASSRQGAGSGNTIYF; V gene: TRBV7-3; J gene: TRBJ1-3; CDR3 length: 16; D gene: TRBD1; clone size: -
CDR3 DNA: TGTGCCAGCAGCTTACGGGTCTCTGGGGCCAACGTCCTGACTTTC; CDR3 protein: CASSLRVSGANVLTF; V gene: TRBV7-9; J gene: TRBJ2-6; CDR3 length: 15; D gene: -; clone size: -
CDR3 DNA: TGTGCCAGCAGCTTACGGCGGGAGATGTACGAGCAGTACTTC; CDR3 protein: CASSLRREMYEQYF; V gene: TRBV7-2; J gene: TRBJ2-7; CDR3 length: 14; D gene: TRBD2; clone size: -
CDR3 DNA: TGTGCCAGCAGTTTCCGGGGTCGGAACACCGGGGAGCTGTTTTTT; CDR3 protein: CASSFRGRNTGELFF; V gene: TRBV28; J gene: TRBJ2-2; CDR3 length: 15; D gene: -; clone size: -
CDR3 DNA: TGTGCCACCAGCAGCCGAACGCAGGGGGCAGAGACCCAGTACTTC; CDR3 protein: CATSSRTQGAETQYF; V gene: TRBV15; J gene: TRBJ2-5; CDR3 length: 15; D gene: TRBD1; clone size: -
CDR3 DNA: TGTGCCAGCAGCTCAACTAGCGCGGCGGGAGAGACCCAGTACTTC; CDR3 protein: CASSSTSAAGETQYF; V gene: TRBV28; J gene: TRBJ2-5; CDR3 length: 15; D gene: TRBD2; clone size: -
CDR3 DNA: TGTGCCAGTAGTCCTGTCTACAGGGGGTTTCAGCCCCAGCATTTT; CDR3 protein: CASSPVYRGFQPQHF; V gene: TRBV19; J gene: TRBJ1-5; CDR3 length: 15; D gene: TRBD1; clone size: -
CDR3 DNA: TGTGCCAGCAGTACACCCGGGACAGCTAGCACAGATACGCAGTATTTT; CDR3 protein: CASSTPGTASTDTQYF; V gene: TRBV6-6; J gene: TRBJ2-3; CDR3 length: 16; D gene: TRBD1; clone size: -
CDR3 DNA: TGTGCCAGCAGTTTATGGGAGGAGGGAGGTGAAAAACTGTTTTTT; CDR3 protein: CASSLWEEGGEKLFF; V gene: TRBV28; J gene: TRBJ1-4; CDR3 length: 15; D gene: -; clone size: -
CDR3 DNA: TGTGCCAGCAGTCGGACCGGGACAGGGGGATCCCCGAAGACCCAGTACTTC; CDR3 protein: CASSRTGTGGSPKTQYF; V gene: TRBV28; J gene: TRBJ2-5; CDR3 length: 17; D gene: TRBD1; clone size: few
CDR3 DNA: TGTGCCATCAATGGTCGGGGGGGGAAAGACGAGCAGTACTTC; CDR3 protein: CAINGRGGKDEQYF; V gene: TRBV10-3; J gene: TRBJ2-7; CDR3 length: 14; D gene: TRBD2; clone size: -
CDR3 DNA: TGCGCCAGCAGGGAAGGTCCAGGGGTACCCGAGCAGTACTTC; CDR3 protein: CASREGPGVPEQYF; V gene: TRBV4-1; J gene: TRBJ2-7; CDR3 length: 14; D gene: -; clone size: few
CDR3 DNA: TGTGCCAGCAGTGAACCTACCTCCTACGAGCAGTACTTC; CDR3 protein: CASSEPTSYEQYF; V gene: TRBV2; J gene: TRBJ2-7; CDR3 length: 13; D gene: -; clone size: once
CDR3 DNA: TGTGCCAGCAACGCGTGGGCAGGAGGGTACGAGCAGTACTTC; CDR3 protein: CASNAWAGGYEQYF; V gene: TRBV6-1; J gene: TRBJ2-7; CDR3 length: 14; D gene: -; clone size: once
CDR3 DNA: TGCAGCGTTGAAGGTGGAGGGAGCTCCTACGAGCAGTACTTC; CDR3 protein: CSVEGGGSSYEQYF; V gene: TRBV29-1; J gene: TRBJ2-7; CDR3 length: 14; D gene: -; clone size: -
CDR3 DNA: TGTGCCAGCAGTGGCCAGGGGGTCCGGACTGAAGCTTTCTTT; CDR3 protein: CASSGQGVRTEAFF; V gene: TRBV2; J gene: TRBJ1-1; CDR3 length: 14; D gene: TRBD1; clone size: -
CDR3 DNA: TGTGCCAGCAGCTTAACGGGCGAGTACTACAATGAGCAGTTCTTC; CDR3 protein: CASSLTGEYYNEQFF; V gene: TRBV7-3; J gene: TRBJ2-1; CDR3 length: 15; D gene: -; clone size: -
CDR3 DNA: TGTGCCAGCCTAGGGGTGGCCGGGGAGCTGTTTTTT; CDR3 protein: CASLGVAGELFF; V gene: TRBV27; J gene: TRBJ2-2; CDR3 length: 12; D gene: -; clone size: -
CDR3 DNA: TGTGCCAGCAGCTTCAAGGGGGCCCACACCGGGGAGCTGTTTTTT; CDR3 protein: CASSFKGAHTGELFF; V gene: TRBV7-2; J gene: TRBJ2-2; CDR3 length: 15; D gene: TRBD1; clone size: -
CDR3 DNA: TGTGCCACCAGCAGATGGACAGATTCGGATGAGCAGTTCTTC; CDR3 protein: CATSRWTDSDEQFF; V gene: TRBV15; J gene: TRBJ2-1; CDR3 length: 14; D gene: -; clone size: few
CDR3 DNA: TGTGCCAGCAGCCAGGGGACTTCTATCTATGGCTACACCTTC; CDR3 protein: CASSQGTSIYGYTF; V gene: TRBV14; J gene: TRBJ1-2; CDR3 length: 14; D gene: -; clone size: -
CDR3 DNA: TGTGCCAGCGTATTATTCGGGGCAACTAATGAAAAACTGTTTTTT; CDR3 protein: CASVLFGATNEKLFF; V gene: TRBV7-9; J gene: TRBJ1-4; CDR3 length: 15; D gene: -; clone size: few
CDR3 DNA: TGCAGCGTTGAGGCACAGATGAACACTGAAGCTTTCTTT; CDR3 protein: CSVEAQMNTEAFF; V gene: TRBV29-1; J gene: TRBJ1-1; CDR3 length: 13; D gene: -; clone size: -
CDR3 DNA: TGTGCCAGTAATGAGCGGTCTGGGGCCAACGTCCTGACTTTC; CDR3 protein: CASNERSGANVLTF; V gene: TRBV19; J gene: TRBJ2-6; CDR3 length: 14; D gene: -; clone size: few
CDR3 DNA: TGTGCCAGCAGCCCCCAGACAGGGGAGTATGGCTACACCTTC; CDR3 protein: CASSPQTGEYGYTF; V gene: TRBV14; J gene: TRBJ1-2; CDR3 length: 14; D gene: TRBD1; clone size: -
CDR3 DNA: TGTGCCAGCAGTCCGGGAGGGAAGTTCACCGGGGAGCTGTTTTTT; CDR3 protein: CASSPGGKFTGELFF; V gene: TRBV27; J gene: TRBJ2-2; CDR3 length: 15; D gene: TRBD2; clone size: -
CDR3 DNA: TGTGCCAGCAGCTTAGGAGAGACTGAAGCTTTCTTT; CDR3 protein: CASSLGETEAFF; V gene: TRBV11-3; J gene: TRBJ1-1; CDR3 length: 12; D gene: -; clone size: -
CDR3 DNA: TGTGCCAGCAGCTTAGGTGCAGGGCTCTATGGCTACACCTTC; CDR3 protein: CASSLGAGLYGYTF; V gene: TRBV11-2; J gene: TRBJ1-2; CDR3 length: 14; D gene: -; clone size: -
CDR3 DNA: TGTGCCAGCAGGACCGGGACCCGGGGGTCCTACAATGAGCAGTTCTTC; CDR3 protein: CASRTGTRGSYNEQFF; V gene: TRBV28; J gene: TRBJ2-1; CDR3 length: 16; D gene: -; clone size: -
CDR3 DNA: TGCGCCAGCAGCCAGACTACTCGACGGGAGGGCGAGCAGTACTTC; CDR3 protein: CASSQTTRREGEQYF; V gene: TRBV5-1; J gene: TRBJ2-7; CDR3 length: 15; D gene: TRBD2; clone size: -
CDR3 DNA: TGTGCCAGCTCTGCTGGAAACACCATATATTTT; CDR3 protein: CASSAGNTIYF; V gene: TRBV19; J gene: TRBJ1-3; CDR3 length: 11; D gene: -; clone size: -
CDR3 DNA: TGTGCCAGCAGCAAAAATGGGGGGGACACTGAAGCTTTCTTT; CDR3 protein: CASSKNGGDTEAFF; V gene: TRBV27; J gene: TRBJ1-1; CDR3 length: 14; D gene: -; clone size: -
CDR3 DNA: TGTGCCAGCAGGGGCCTTTTAAATAACACTGAAGCTTTCTTT; CDR3 protein: CASRGLLNNTEAFF; V gene: TRBV11-2; J gene: TRBJ1-1; CDR3 length: 14; D gene: -; clone size: once
CDR3 DNA: TGCGCCAGCAGCTTGGTGCCTAGCGGGAGCGCCTACAATGAGCAGTTCTTC; CDR3 protein: CASSLVPSGSAYNEQFF; V gene: TRBV5-1; J gene: TRBJ2-1; CDR3 length: 17; D gene: TRBD2; clone size: -
CDR3 DNA: TGTGCCAGCAAGGCAGGGGAGAGCAATCAGCCCCAGCATTTT; CDR3 protein: CASKAGESNQPQHF; V gene: TRBV2; J gene: TRBJ1-5; CDR3 length: 14; D gene: -; clone size: once
CDR3 DNA: TGCGCCAGCAGCTTGGCGGTTGACACAGATACGCAGTATTTT; CDR3 protein: CASSLAVDTDTQYF; V gene: TRBV5-1; J gene: TRBJ2-3; CDR3 length: 14; D gene: -; clone size: -
CDR3 DNA: TGTGCCTGGAATGCGGGGGGTTCAGAGACCCAGTACTTC; CDR3 protein: CAWNAGGSETQYF; V gene: TRBV30; J gene: TRBJ2-5; CDR3 length: 13; D gene: TRBD2; clone size: once
CDR3 DNA: TGTGCCAGTAGTATAGGTTGGACAGGTCTGGGCACAGATACGCAGTATTTT; CDR3 protein: CASSIGWTGLGTDTQYF; V gene: TRBV19; J gene: TRBJ2-3; CDR3 length: 17; D gene: TRBD1; clone size: -
CDR3 DNA: TGTGCCAGCAGTTACTCGGGGGGGAGCACCGGGGAGCTGTTTTTT; CDR3 protein: CASSYSGGSTGELFF; V gene: TRBV6-6; J gene: TRBJ2-2; CDR3 length: 15; D gene: TRBD2; clone size: -
CDR3 DNA: TGTGCCAGCAGCTTAATGGGGCGGGGCGAGACCCAGTACTTC; CDR3 protein: CASSLMGRGETQYF; V gene: TRBV7-3; J gene: TRBJ2-5; CDR3 length: 14; D gene: -; clone size: -
CDR3 DNA: TGTGCCAGCAGCCCCCGGACAGGGGACACTGAAGCTTTCTTT; CDR3 protein: CASSPRTGDTEAFF; V gene: TRBV7-2; J gene: TRBJ1-1; CDR3 length: 14; D gene: TRBD1; clone size: -
CDR3 DNA: TGTGCCAGCAGCTTACCGGGATTATTGGCTTTCTTT; CDR3 protein: CASSLPGLLAFF; V gene: TRBV7-9; J gene: TRBJ1-1; CDR3 length: 12; D gene: -; clone size: -
CDR3 DNA: TGTGCCAGCAGTGCCGGAGGTTCCTACAATGAGCAGTTCTTC; CDR3 protein: CASSAGGSYNEQFF; V gene: TRBV6-6; J gene: TRBJ2-1; CDR3 length: 14; D gene: -; clone size: few